This T cell receptor beta chain was recorded in a study of blood T cell repertoires in COVID-19. In the study overall: The United States, Italy and Spain provided the acute and convalescent COVID-19 samples.

Germline trimming cut 1 base from V and 5 bases from J; bases unmatched to any gene: 8. Germline CDR1 is MGHRA and CDR2 is YSYEKL. The CDR3 contains 15 residues. In the original analysis: Scientists estimated how many nucleated cells there were by amplifying reference gene primers. Assay: immunoSEQ multiplex PCR; the TCRdb copy retains only in-frame clones and omits some. Clone size and V and J calls were adopted from that table, with D and trimming inferred from the DNA. The repertoire holds tens of thousands of clones, with about 85% as singletons. This clone was picked up one time. V gene TRBV4-1 combines with J gene TRBJ2-7; 7 bases fit TRBD1. The sequenced sample was peripheral blood. This TCR came from a middle-aged man in a cohort sampled during active COVID-19. CDR3 sequence: CASSQGDRELNEQYF. CDR3 coding DNA: TGCGCCAGCAGCCAAGGCGACAGGGAACTTAACGAGCAGTACTTC.